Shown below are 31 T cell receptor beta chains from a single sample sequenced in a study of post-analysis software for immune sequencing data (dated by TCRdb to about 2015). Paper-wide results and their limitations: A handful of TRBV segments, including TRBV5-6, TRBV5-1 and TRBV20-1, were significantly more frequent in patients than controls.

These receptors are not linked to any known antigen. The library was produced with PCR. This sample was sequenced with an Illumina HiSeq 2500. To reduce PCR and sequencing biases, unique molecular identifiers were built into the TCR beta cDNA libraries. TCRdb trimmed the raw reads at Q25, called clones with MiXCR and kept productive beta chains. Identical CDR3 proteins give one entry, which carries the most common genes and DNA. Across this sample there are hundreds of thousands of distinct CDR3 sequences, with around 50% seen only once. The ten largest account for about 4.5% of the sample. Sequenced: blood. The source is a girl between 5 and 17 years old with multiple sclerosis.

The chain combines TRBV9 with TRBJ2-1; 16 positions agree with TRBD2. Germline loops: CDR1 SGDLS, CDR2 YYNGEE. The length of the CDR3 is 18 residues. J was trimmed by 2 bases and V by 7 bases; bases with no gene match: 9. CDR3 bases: TGTGCCAGCGCACCCGGGACTAGCGGGAGGGCGGCCTACAATGAGCAGTTCTTC. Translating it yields CASAPGTSGRAAYNEQFF.

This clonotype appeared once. CDR3 in DNA: TGTGCCAGCAGCTTCTTAACAGGGGCGACCTACAATGAGCAGTTCTTC. It yields the protein CASSFLTGATYNEQFF. V usage is TRBV7-3 and J usage is TRBJ2-1; 7 nucleotides agree with TRBD1. The V and J ends lost 3 bases and 2 bases, in that order; junction bases with no gene match: 7. CDR1 SGHTA and CDR2 FQGTGA come from the germline V gene. CDR3 length equals 16 residues.

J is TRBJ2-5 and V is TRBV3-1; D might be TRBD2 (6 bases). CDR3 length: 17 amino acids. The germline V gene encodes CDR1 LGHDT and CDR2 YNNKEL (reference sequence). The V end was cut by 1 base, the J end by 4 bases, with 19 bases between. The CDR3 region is CASSQGIRERGRETQYF. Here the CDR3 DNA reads TGTGCCAGCAGCCAAGGGATCCGGGAGAGGGGCAGAGAGACCCAGTACTTC.

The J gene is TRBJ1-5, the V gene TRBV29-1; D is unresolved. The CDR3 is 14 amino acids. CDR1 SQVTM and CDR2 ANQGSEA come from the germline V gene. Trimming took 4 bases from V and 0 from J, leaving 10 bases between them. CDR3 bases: TGCAGCGTTGTGAGGAGCCTTAGCAATCAGCCCCAGCATTTT. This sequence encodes CSVVRSLSNQPQHF.

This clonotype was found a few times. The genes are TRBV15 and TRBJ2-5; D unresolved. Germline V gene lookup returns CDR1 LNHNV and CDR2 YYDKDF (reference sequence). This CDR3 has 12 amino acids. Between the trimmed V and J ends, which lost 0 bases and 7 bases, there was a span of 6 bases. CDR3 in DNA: TGTGCCACCAGCAGAGATGTGGGGACCCAGTACTTC. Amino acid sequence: CATSRDVGTQYF.

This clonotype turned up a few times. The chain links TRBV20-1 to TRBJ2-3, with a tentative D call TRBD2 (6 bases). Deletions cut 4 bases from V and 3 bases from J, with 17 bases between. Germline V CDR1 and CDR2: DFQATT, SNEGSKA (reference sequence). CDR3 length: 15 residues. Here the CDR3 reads CSAILARRGTDTQYF. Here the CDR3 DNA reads TGCAGTGCTATCCTAGCGAGGAGAGGGACAGATACGCAGTATTTT.

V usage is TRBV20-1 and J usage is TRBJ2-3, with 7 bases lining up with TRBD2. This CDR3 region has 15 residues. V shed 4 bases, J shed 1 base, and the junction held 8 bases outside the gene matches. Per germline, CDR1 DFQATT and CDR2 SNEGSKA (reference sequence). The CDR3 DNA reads TGCAGTGCTATGTTCCTAGCGGAGGGCACAGATACGCAGTATTTT. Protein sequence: CSAMFLAEGTDTQYF.

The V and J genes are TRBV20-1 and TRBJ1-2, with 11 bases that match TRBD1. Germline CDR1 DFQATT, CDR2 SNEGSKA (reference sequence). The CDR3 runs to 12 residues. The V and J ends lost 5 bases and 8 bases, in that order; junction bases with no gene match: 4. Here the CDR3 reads CSASGTGGGYTF. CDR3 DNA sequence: TGCAGTGCTTCCGGGACAGGGGGAGGCTACACCTTC.

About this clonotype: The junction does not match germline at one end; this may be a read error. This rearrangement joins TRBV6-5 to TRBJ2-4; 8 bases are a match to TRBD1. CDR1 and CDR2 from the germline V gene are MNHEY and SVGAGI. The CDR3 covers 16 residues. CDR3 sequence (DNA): TGTGCCAGCAGTTCACTGGACAGGGCGGCCAAAAACATCCAGTACTTC. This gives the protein CASSSLDRAAKNIQYF.

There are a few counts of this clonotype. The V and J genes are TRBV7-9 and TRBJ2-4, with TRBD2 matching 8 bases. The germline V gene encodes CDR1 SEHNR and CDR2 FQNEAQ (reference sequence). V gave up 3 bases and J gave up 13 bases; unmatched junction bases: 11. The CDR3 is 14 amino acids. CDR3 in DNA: TGTGCCAGCAGCTTCAGTAGCGGGGCGCCGTCCCAGTACTTC. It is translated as CASSFSSGAPSQYF.

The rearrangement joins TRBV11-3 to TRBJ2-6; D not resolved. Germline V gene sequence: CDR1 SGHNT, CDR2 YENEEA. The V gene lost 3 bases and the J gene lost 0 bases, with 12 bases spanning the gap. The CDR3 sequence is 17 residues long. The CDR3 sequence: CASSLIVGLSGANVLTF. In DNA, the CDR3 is TGTGCCAGCAGCTTGATCGTGGGCCTCTCTGGGGCCAACGTCCTGACTTTC.

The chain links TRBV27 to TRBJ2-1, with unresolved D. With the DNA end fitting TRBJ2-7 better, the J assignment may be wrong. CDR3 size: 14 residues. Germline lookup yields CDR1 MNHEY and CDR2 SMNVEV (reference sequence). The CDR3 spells CASRRTSYLDEQYF. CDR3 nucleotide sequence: TGTGCCAGCAGGCGGACCTCTTATCTTGACGAGCAGTACTTC.

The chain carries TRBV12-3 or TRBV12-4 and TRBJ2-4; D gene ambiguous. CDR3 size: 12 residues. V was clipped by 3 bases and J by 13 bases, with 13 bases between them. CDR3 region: CASSFSADLQYF. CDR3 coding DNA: TGTGCCAGCAGTTTTTCGGCAGACTTGCAGTACTTC.

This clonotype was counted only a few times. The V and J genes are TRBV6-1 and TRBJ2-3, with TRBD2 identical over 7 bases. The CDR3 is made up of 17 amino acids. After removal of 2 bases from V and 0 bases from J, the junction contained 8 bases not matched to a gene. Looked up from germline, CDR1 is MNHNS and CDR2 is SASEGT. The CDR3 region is CASSERFSGASTDTQYF. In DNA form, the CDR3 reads TGTGCCAGCAGTGAACGGTTCAGCGGGGCAAGCACAGATACGCAGTATTTT.

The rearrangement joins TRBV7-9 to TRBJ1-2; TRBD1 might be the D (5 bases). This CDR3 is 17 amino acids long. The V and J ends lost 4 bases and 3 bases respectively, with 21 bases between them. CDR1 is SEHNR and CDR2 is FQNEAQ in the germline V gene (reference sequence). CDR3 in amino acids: CASSSNPSARDDYGYTF. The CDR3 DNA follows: TGTGCCAGCAGCTCCAACCCCAGCGCCCGGGACGACTATGGCTACACCTTC.

DNA of the CDR3: TGCAGCGTTGAACCTGACGGAAAATCGGGCTACAATGAGCAGTTCTTC. Its protein product is CSVEPDGKSGYNEQFF. The chain employs TRBV29-1 and TRBJ2-1; D ambiguous. Trimming left V 2 bases short and J 3 bases short, with 17 bases between. Germline lookup yields CDR1 SQVTM and CDR2 ANQGSEA. This CDR3 region has 16 residues.

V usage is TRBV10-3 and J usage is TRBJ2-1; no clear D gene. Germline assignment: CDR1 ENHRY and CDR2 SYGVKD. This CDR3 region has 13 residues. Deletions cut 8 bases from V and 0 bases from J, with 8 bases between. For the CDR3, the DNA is TGTGCCATCGCGGATTCCTCCTACAATGAGCAGTTCTTC. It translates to CAIADSSYNEQFF.

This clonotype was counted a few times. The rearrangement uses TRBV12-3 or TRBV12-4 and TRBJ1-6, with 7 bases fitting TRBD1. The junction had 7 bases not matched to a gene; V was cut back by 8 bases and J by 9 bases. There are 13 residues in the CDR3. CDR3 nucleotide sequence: TGTGCCAGCCGGGGGCAGGGGGTTTCACCCCTCCACTTT. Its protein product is CASRGQGVSPLHF.

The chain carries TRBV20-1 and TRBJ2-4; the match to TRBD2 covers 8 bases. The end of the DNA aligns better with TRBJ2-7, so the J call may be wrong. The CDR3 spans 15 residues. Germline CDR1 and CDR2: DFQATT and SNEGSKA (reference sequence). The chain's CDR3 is CSAARRLATADEQYF. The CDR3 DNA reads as TGCAGTGCTGCACGGAGACTAGCGACAGCAGACGAGCAGTACTTC.

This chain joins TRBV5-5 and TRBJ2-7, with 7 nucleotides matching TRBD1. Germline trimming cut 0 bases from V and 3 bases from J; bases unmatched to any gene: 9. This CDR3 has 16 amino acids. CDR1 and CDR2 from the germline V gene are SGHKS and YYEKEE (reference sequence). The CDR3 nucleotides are TGTGCCAGCAGCTTGGTTCGAAGGGGGCCGAACTACGAGCAGTACTTC. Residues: CASSLVRRGPNYEQYF.

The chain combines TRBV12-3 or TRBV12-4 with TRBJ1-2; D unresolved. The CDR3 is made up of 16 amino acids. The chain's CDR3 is CGNSPGLVTFNYGYTF. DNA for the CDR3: TGTGGCAACTCCCCCGGGCTAGTAACCTTTAACTATGGCTACACCTTC.

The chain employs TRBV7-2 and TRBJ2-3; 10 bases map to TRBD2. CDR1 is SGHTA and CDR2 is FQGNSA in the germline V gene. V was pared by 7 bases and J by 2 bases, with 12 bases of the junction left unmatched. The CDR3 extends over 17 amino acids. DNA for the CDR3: TGTGCCAGCACTAGGGTGAGACTAGCGGGCTTCACAGATACGCAGTATTTT. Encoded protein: CASTRVRLAGFTDTQYF.

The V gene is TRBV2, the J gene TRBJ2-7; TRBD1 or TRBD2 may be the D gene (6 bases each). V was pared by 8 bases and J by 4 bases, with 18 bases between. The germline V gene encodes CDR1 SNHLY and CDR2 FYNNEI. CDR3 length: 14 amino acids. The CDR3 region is CASCSGAPSYEQYF. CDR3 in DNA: TGTGCCAGCTGTTCGGGGGCTCCCTCTTACGAGCAGTACTTC.

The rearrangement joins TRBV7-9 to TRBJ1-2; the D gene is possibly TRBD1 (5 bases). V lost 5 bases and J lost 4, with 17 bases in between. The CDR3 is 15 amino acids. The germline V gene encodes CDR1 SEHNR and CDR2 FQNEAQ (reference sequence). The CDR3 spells CASSLGHPGSYGYTF. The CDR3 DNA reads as TGTGCCAGCAGCCTTGGACACCCGGGAAGCTATGGCTACACCTTC.

Written as DNA, the CDR3 is TGCAGTGCTGGACCACGGGACAGTCTACAAGAGACCCAGTACTTC. Its protein is CSAGPRDSLQETQYF. V gene TRBV20-1 combines with J gene TRBJ2-5; 7 bases agree with TRBD1. The CDR3 is made up of 15 amino acids. Germline V gene lookup returns CDR1 DFQATT and CDR2 SNEGSKA (reference sequence). Losses at the gene ends were 5 bases for V and 2 bases for J; bases not matched to a gene: 11.

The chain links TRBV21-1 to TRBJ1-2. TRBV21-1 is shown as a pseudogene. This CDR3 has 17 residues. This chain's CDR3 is CASSKEKSRCGGYGYTF. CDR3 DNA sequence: TGTGCCAGCAGCAAAGAAAAAAGTCGGTGTGGCGGCTATGGCTACACCTTC.

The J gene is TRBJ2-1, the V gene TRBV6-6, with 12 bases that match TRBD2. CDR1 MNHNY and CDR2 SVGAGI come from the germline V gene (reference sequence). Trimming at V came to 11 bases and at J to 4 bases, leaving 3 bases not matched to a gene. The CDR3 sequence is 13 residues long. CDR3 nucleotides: TGTGCCGTAGGACTAGCGGGATACAATGAGCAGTTCTTC. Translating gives CAVGLAGYNEQFF.

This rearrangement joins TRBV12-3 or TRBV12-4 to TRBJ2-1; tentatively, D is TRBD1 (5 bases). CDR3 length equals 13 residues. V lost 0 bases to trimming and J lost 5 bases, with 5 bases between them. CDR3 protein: CASSLADNNEQFF. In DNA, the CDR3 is TGTGCCAGCAGTTTAGCGGACAACAATGAGCAGTTCTTC.

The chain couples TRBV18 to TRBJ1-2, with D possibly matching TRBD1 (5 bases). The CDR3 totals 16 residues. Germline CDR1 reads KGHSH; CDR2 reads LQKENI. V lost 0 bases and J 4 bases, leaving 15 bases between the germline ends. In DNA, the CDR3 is TGTGCCAGCTCACCACCGGGTGTCGCAGGGTCCTATGGCTACACCTTC. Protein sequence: CASSPPGVAGSYGYTF.

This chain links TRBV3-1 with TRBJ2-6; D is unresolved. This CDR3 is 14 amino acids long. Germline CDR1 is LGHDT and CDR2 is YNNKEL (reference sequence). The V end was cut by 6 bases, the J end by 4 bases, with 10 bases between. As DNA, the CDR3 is TGTGCCAGCAGTAGGGTGGACGGGGCCAACGTCCTGACTTTC. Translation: CASSRVDGANVLTF.

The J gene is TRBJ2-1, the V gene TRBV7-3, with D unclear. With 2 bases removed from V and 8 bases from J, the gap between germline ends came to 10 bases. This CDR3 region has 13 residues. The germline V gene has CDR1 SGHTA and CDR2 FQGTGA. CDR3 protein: CASSLEGHHEQFF. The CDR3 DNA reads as TGTGCCAGCAGCTTAGAAGGGCACCATGAGCAGTTCTTC.